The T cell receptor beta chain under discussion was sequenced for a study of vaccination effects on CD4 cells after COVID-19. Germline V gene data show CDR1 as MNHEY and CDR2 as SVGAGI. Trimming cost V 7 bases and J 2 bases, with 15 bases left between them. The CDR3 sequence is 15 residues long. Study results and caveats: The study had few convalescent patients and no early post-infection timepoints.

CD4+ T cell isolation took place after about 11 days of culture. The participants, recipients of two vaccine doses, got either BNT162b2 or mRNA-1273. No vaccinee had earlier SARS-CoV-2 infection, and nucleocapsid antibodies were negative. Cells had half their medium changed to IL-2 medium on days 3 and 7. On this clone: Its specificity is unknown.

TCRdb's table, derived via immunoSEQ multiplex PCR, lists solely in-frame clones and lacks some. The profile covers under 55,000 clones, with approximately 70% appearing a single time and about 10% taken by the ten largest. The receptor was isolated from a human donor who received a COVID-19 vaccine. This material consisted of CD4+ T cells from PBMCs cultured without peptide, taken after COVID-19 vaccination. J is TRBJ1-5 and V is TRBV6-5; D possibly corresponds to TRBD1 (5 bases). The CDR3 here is CASIRIPGGNQPQHF. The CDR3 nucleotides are TGTGCCAGCATCCGAATACCGGGGGGCAATCAGCCCCAGCATTTT.